One and the same sample provided the 27 T cell receptor beta chains below, sequenced in a study of blood T cell repertoires in COVID-19 (dated by TCRdb to the early 2020s). Library preparation used the immunoSEQ multiplex PCR assay. In TCRdb, the immuneACCESS table is reduced to in-frame sequences with V and J assigned. These tables do not hold every clone; where another copy was compared, an unresolved V gene accounts for under half, and the others remain unexplained. The sample table holds 150,000 to 200,000 clones, of which 84% were seen once. The ten largest clones take up roughly 3.1% of the sample. Sequences were obtained from PBMCs or T cells enriched from blood (not recorded which). The receptor set was obtained from a woman aged 25 to 45 who had been exposed to COVID-19.

The rearrangement uses TRBV7-6 and TRBJ2-7, with D possibly being TRBD1 (5 bases). CDR1 and CDR2 (germline): SGHVS, FNYEAQ. The ends were cut back, 1 base at V and 6 bases at J, with 10 bases in the middle. The CDR3 has 13 amino acids. The DNA for the CDR3 is TGTGCCAGCAGCTTAGGTCAGGGTTTCGAGCAGTACTTC. The encoded protein is CASSLGQGFEQYF. Using reference TRBV7-6 and TRBJ2-7 for the parts outside the CDR3, the full variable domain is GAGVSQSPRYKVTKRGQDVALRCDPISGHVSLYWYRQALGQGPEFLTYFNYEAQQDKSGLPNDRFSAERPEGSISTLTIQRTEQRDSAMYRCASSLGQGFEQYFGPGTRLTVT.

The count of this clone is one. The chain recombines TRBV11-2 with TRBJ2-2, with 8 bases fitting TRBD1. V lost 7 bases to trimming and J lost 8 bases; unmatched junction nucleotides: 15. The CDR3 is made up of 16 amino acids. Germline CDR1 reads SGHAT; CDR2 reads FQNNGV. CDR3 nucleotide sequence: TGTGCCAGCACCGAGGAGCCAGGGGGCATGGCTGGGGAGCTGTTTTTT. This gives the protein CASTEEPGGMAGELFF.

This clone was picked up one time. An end of the junction does not agree with germline; a read error may underlie this. The V gene is TRBV7-2, the J gene TRBJ1-2; possibly TRBD1 for D (5 bases). The CDR3 length is 15 residues. From germline, CDR1 is SGHTA and CDR2 FQGNSA. The CDR3 DNA sequence: TGTGCCAGCAGCTTAAGTCGAGTCGGGGCGGGAGGCTACATCTTC. This sequence encodes CASSLSRVGAGGYIF.

The V and J genes are TRBV7-9 and TRBJ1-3; D is perhaps TRBD1 (5 bases). Germline V gene data show CDR1 as SEHNR and CDR2 as FQNEAQ (reference sequence). The CDR3 loop spans 12 amino acids. Trimming shortened V by 5 bases and J by 10 bases, and 12 bases separated the two germline ends. The CDR3 sequence is CASSQWGDTIYF. The CDR3 DNA sequence: TGTGCCAGCAGCCAGTGGGGGGATACCATATATTTT.

The V and J genes are TRBV27 and TRBJ2-2; 11 bases are a match to TRBD2. Germline CDR1 reads MNHEY; CDR2 reads SMNVEV (reference sequence). V lost 8 bases to trimming and J lost 5 bases; unmatched junction nucleotides: 13. This CDR3 region has 17 residues. The CDR3 nucleotides read TGTGCCAGCGCCACTCTACTAGCGGGGGCTGGAACCGGGGAGCTGTTTTTT. This translates into CASATLLAGAGTGELFF.

This rearrangement joins TRBV5-6 to TRBJ2-2; no clear D gene. From germline, CDR1 is SGHDT and CDR2 YYEEEE. With 0 bases removed from V and 1 base from J, the gap between germline ends came to 7 bases. This CDR3 contains 15 residues. CDR3 residues: CASSLERLNTGELFF. CDR3 nucleotides: TGTGCCAGCAGCTTGGAGCGTTTGAACACCGGGGAGCTGTTTTTT.

The chain uses TRBV6-4 and TRBJ2-1; possible D gene TRBD2, 6 bases. Looked up from germline, CDR1 is MRHNA and CDR2 is SNTAGT. CDR3 length: 15 amino acids. V was trimmed by 2 bases and J by 8 bases, leaving 16 bases between them. The CDR3 loop is CASSDRVAGLDEQFF. The CDR3 DNA is TGTGCCAGCAGTGACCGGGTGGCGGGGTTGGATGAGCAGTTCTTC.

This rearrangement joins TRBV29-1 to TRBJ1-1; 8 nucleotides align to TRBD1. V trimming: 4 bases; J trimming: 5 bases; junction bases outside the gene matches: 18. The CDR3 contains 17 residues. Per the germline V gene, CDR1 is SQVTM and CDR2 is ANQGSEA. CDR3 protein: CSVGRPGTGRVWTEAFF. The CDR3 DNA is TGCAGCGTTGGGAGGCCCGGGACAGGTAGGGTTTGGACTGAAGCTTTCTTT.

This sequence joins TRBV18 and TRBJ1-4, with unresolved D. CDR1 and CDR2 (germline): KGHSH, LQKENI. The V and J ends lost 3 bases and 7 bases respectively, with 12 bases between them. The CDR3 sequence is 14 residues long. DNA for the CDR3: TGTGCCAGCTCACCTCCGGAACGGAGTGAAAAACTGTTTTTT. Its protein is CASSPPERSEKLFF.

The chain employs TRBV4-3 and TRBJ2-1; 10 positions match TRBD2. Unmatched junction bases numbered 6, after V lost 0 bases and J lost 4 bases. From germline, CDR1 is LGHNA and CDR2 YSLEER. The length of the CDR3 is 17 residues. The CDR3 reads CASSQDPPSGSYNEQFF. The DNA of the CDR3 is TGCGCCAGCAGCCAAGATCCGCCTAGCGGGAGTTACAATGAGCAGTTCTTC.

This clone showed up just a few times. The V call is TRBV3-1 (or the pseudogene TRBV3-2), the J call TRBJ2-3; D is undetermined. The CDR3 contains 12 residues. V lost 4 bases to trimming and J lost 2 bases, with 4 bases between them. Germline CDR1 reads LGHDT; CDR2 reads YNNKEL (reference sequence). Here the CDR3 reads CASSPHTDTQYF. For the CDR3, the DNA is TGTGCCAGCAGCCCCCACACAGATACGCAGTATTTT.

This clone was recorded only once. The gene calls are TRBV30 and TRBJ1-2; 7 bases agree with TRBD1. Germline assignment: CDR1 GTSNPN and CDR2 SVGIG (reference sequence). The J segment lost 5 bases and the V segment lost 4 bases, leaving 10 bases of the junction unmatched. The CDR3 totals 14 residues. The CDR3 loop is CAWNTGARGYGYTF. CDR3 sequence (DNA): TGTGCCTGGAATACAGGGGCGCGCGGGTATGGCTACACCTTC.

V gene TRBV3-1 (or the pseudogene TRBV3-2) combines with J gene TRBJ1-2, with a weak D call TRBD1 (5 bases). With 1 base removed from V and 8 bases from J, the gap between germline ends came to 14 bases. From germline, CDR1 is LGHDT and CDR2 YNNKEL (reference sequence). This CDR3 has 14 residues. CDR3 bases: TGTGCCAGCAGCCAAGGGGACTTATCTGGGGGCTACACCTTC. This sequence encodes CASSQGDLSGGYTF.

The rearrangement joins TRBV7-2 to TRBJ2-1; D call uncertain. This CDR3 is built from 14 residues. Between the trimmed V and J ends, which lost 7 bases and 0 bases, there was a span of 10 bases. Germline V gene data show CDR1 as SGHTA and CDR2 as FQGNSA. The CDR3 nucleotides are TGTGCCAGCAATGACATAAGCTCCTACAATGAGCAGTTCTTC. Translated: CASNDISSYNEQFF.

V is TRBV11-2 and J is TRBJ1-2; D unclear. There are 13 residues in the CDR3. V lost 7 bases and J 7 bases, leaving 16 bases between the germline ends. Germline CDR1 is SGHAT and CDR2 is FQNNGV. The CDR3, as DNA: TGTGCCAGCACCCCTGTGGCAGTGGTTGGCTACACCTTC. Encoded protein: CASTPVAVVGYTF.

The genes are TRBV7-9 and TRBJ1-1; D not certain. The V gene's germline CDR1 is SEHNR and CDR2 FQNEAQ (reference sequence). CDR3 length equals 13 residues. Trimming removed 5 bases from V and 1 base from J, with 8 bases in between. CDR3 residues: CASSPSENTEAFF. DNA of the CDR3: TGTGCCAGCAGCCCGAGTGAGAACACTGAAGCTTTCTTT.

The chain links TRBV9 to TRBJ2-1; D call uncertain. Deletions cut 0 bases from V and 8 bases from J, with 9 bases between. Germline values: CDR1 SGDLS, CDR2 YYNGEE. This CDR3 has 13 amino acids. The CDR3: CASSVAQLDEQFF. CDR3 nucleotides: TGTGCCAGCAGCGTAGCACAGCTCGATGAGCAGTTCTTC.

This chain's CDR3 is CASSLNRDFASPLHF. CDR3 DNA: TGTGCCAGCAGTTTAAACAGGGATTTTGCTTCACCCCTCCACTTT. V is TRBV6-5 and J is TRBJ1-6; a weak D match, TRBD1 (6 bases). Germline CDR1 and CDR2: MNHEY and SVGAGI. There are 15 residues in the CDR3. V was shortened by 4 bases and J by 9 bases, with 16 bases between the two germline ends.

The V and J genes are TRBV5-1 and TRBJ2-5, with 8 bases fitting TRBD1. The junction had 9 bases not matched to a gene; V was cut back by 4 bases and J by 7 bases. The CDR3 is 14 amino acids. Looked up from germline, CDR1 is SGHRS and CDR2 is YFSETQ. CDR3 nucleotides: TGCGCCAGCAGCCCTCGGACAGGGACTGGGACCCAGTACTTC. Protein product: CASSPRTGTGTQYF.

This clone was seen a single time. The V call is TRBV27, the J call TRBJ2-7, with TRBD1 matching over 7 bases. Trimming took 5 bases from V and 2 from J; bases not matched to a gene: 6. This CDR3 region has 14 residues. Germline V CDR1 and CDR2: MNHEY, SMNVEV (reference sequence). CDR3 in DNA: TGTGCCAGCAGTCCCCTCGGGACAGCCTACGAGCAGTACTTC. Its translation is CASSPLGTAYEQYF.

The V gene is TRBV2, the J gene TRBJ2-7; the match to TRBD1 covers 7 bases. The CDR3 is 14 amino acids. From germline, CDR1 is SNHLY and CDR2 FYNNEI. V lost 7 bases, J lost 3 bases, and 9 bases stayed unmatched. The CDR3, as DNA: TGTGCCAGCAATTCGCGACAGGGACACTACGAGCAGTACTTC. Its translation is CASNSRQGHYEQYF.

This clone was observed a few times. The V call is TRBV20-1, the J call TRBJ2-7; TRBD2 agrees at 10 bases. V trimming: 3 bases; J trimming: 1 base; junction bases outside the gene matches: 6. This CDR3 comprises 15 residues. Germline V gives CDR1 DFQATT, CDR2 SNEGSKA (reference sequence). CDR3 in amino acids: CSASRLAGVSYEQYF. The CDR3 nucleotides read TGCAGTGCTAGTAGACTAGCGGGTGTGTCCTACGAGCAGTACTTC.

The chain has TRBV30 and TRBJ2-7; a possible D gene is TRBD1 (5 bases). Trimming stripped 3 bases from V and 4 bases from J, with 10 bases between. Germline lookup yields CDR1 GTSNPN and CDR2 SVGIG (reference sequence). The CDR3 sequence is 12 residues long. Written as DNA, the CDR3 is TGTGCCTGGAGCAGGGTGGAATACGAGCAGTACTTC. Amino acid sequence: CAWSRVEYEQYF.

This clone was found once. The chain couples TRBV27 to TRBJ2-3; possibly TRBD2 for D (5 bases). V was pared by 8 bases and J by 0 bases, with 12 bases between. The CDR3 has 14 amino acids. Germline V gene lookup returns CDR1 MNHEY and CDR2 SMNVEV (reference sequence). The chain's CDR3 is CASGAASSTDTQYF. CDR3 nucleotides: TGTGCCAGCGGAGCGGCCTCTAGCACAGATACGCAGTATTTT.

This rearrangement joins TRBV9 to TRBJ1-1; D not resolved. Trimming took 3 bases from V and 4 from J, leaving 7 bases between them. CDR3 length: 12 residues. From germline, CDR1 is SGDLS and CDR2 YYNGEE. The CDR3: CASSGRLTEAFF. The DNA of the CDR3 is TGTGCCAGCAGCGGAAGACTCACTGAAGCTTTCTTT. The full variable domain, its missing parts supplied by reference TRBV9 and TRBJ1-1, is DSGVTQTPKHLITATGQRVTLRCSPRSGDLSVYWYQQSLDQGLQFLIQYYNGEERAKGNILERFSAQQFPDLHSELNLSSLELGDSALYFCASSGRLTEAFFGQGTRLTVV.

The CDR3 bases are TGTGCCAGCAGCCAAGCCGGGTTAAGCTCCTATAATTCACCCCTCCACTTT. Its protein product is CASSQAGLSSYNSPLHF. The chain combines TRBV14 with TRBJ1-6; D not certain. Looked up from germline, CDR1 is SGHDN and CDR2 is FVKESK. The CDR3 is 17 residues long. The V gene lost 1 base and the J gene lost 0 bases, with 10 bases spanning the gap.

The chain is built from TRBV27 and TRBJ2-7; 12 nucleotides agree with TRBD1. Germline V lookup: CDR1 MNHEY, CDR2 SMNVEV (reference sequence). The CDR3 sequence is 16 residues long. The junction had 10 bases not matched to a gene; V was cut back by 6 bases and J by 4 bases. The CDR3 bases are TGTGCCAGCAGCCCAATGGGACAGGGGGCGGAATACGAGCAGTACTTC. This sequence encodes CASSPMGQGAEYEQYF.